This passage covers 8 T cell receptor beta chains from one sample sequenced in a study of CD8+ T cells in alopecia areata. Combined cutaneous lymph node cells underwent sorting by CD4, CD8alpha, NKG2D, NKG2ACE and additional markers. RNA, once extracted, was reverse transcribed into cDNA for use as the sequencing template. TCRdb keeps only in-frame clones here, not all; method: immunoSEQ multiplex PCR. The repertoire has around 300,000 clones, none seen only once; the ten largest take around 1.2%. The sequenced sample was CD4+ T cells sorted from a lymph node. These receptors were collected from a C3H/HeJ mouse with alopecia areata. The strain's MHC haplotype is H2-k.

In this sample, this clone turned up many times. Genes here carry mouse names. The read terminates 4 residues before the CDR3 end, so the remaining end is supplied by the germline J gene. The V call is TRBV13-1, the J call TRBJ1-2, with D possibly TRBD1 on 5 matching bases. The V gene lost 2 bases and the J gene lost 0 bases, with 8 bases spanning the gap. Germline CDR1 NSHNY, CDR2 SYGAGN. CDR3 length equals 14 residues. This CDR3 reads CASSETVSNSDYTF. The covered CDR3 bases are TGTGCCAGCAGTGAGACAGTATCAAACTCC.

With regard to this clone: Mouse gene names and germline throughout. The sequence runs out 4 residues before the end of the CDR3; the remainder is reconstructed from the germline J gene. This rearrangement joins TRBV31 to TRBJ2-1, with TRBD2 matching 7 bases. This CDR3 spans 14 amino acids. CDR1 is GKSSPN, CDR2 SITVG, per germline. With 1 base clipped from V and 6 bases from J, the junction kept 6 bases outside the gene matches. CDR3 DNA, as far as it was read: TGTGCCTGGAGTCGGGGGGGGAGGCCTGCT. Its translation: CAWSRGGRPA. The entire CDR3 is CAWSRGGRPAEQFF.

This clone has only a few counts. Any gene name here is a mouse gene name. The read terminates 4 residues ahead of where the CDR3 ends, so the germline J gene completes it. Other DNA sequences within the sample encode an identical CDR3. This rearrangement joins TRBV1 to TRBJ1-2; TRBD1 might be the D (6 bases). The CDR3 has 15 amino acids. CDR1 is NSQYPW, CDR2 LRSPGD, per germline (reference sequence). The V end lost 0 bases, the J end lost 3 bases, and 11 bases lay between the germline ends. The chain's CDR3 is CTCSADRGGDSDYTF. The part of the CDR3 DNA that was read is TGCACCTGCAGTGCAGATCGAGGGGGGGACTCC. Drawing the rest from reference TRBV1 and TRBJ1-2, the complete variable domain is VTLLEQNPRWRLVPRGQAVNLRCILKNSQYPWMSWYQQDLQKQLQWLFTLRSPGDKEVKSLPGADYLATRVTDTELRLQVANMSQGRTLYCTCSADRGGDSDYTFGSGTRLLVI.

This clone was seen a handful of times. The genes and germline here are from mouse. The read ends 4 residues before the CDR3 terminus; that terminus is restored from the germline J gene. The sample contains more than one DNA sequence encoding this CDR3. J is TRBJ2-5 and V is TRBV3, with 13 bases fitting TRBD2. The junction had 4 bases not matched to a gene; V was cut back by 5 bases and J by 2 bases. Germline-derived CDR1 and CDR2 are SNHLY and FYNGKV (reference sequence). The CDR3 loop spans 16 amino acids. The part of the CDR3 DNA that was read is TGTGCCAGCAGCGGACTGGGGGGGCGCGGCCAAGAC. Protein product: CASSGLGGRGQD. The full CDR3 is CASSGLGGRGQDTQYF.

This clone has ten or more counts. Gene labels here are mouse ones. The read halts 4 residues ahead of the CDR3 end, with the missing end drawn from the germline J gene. The chain links TRBV19 to TRBJ2-7; D is unresolved. The germline gives CDR1 FNHDT, CDR2 SITEND (reference sequence). The V and J ends lost 4 bases and 0 bases respectively, with 5 bases between them. The CDR3 is 12 amino acids. The chain's CDR3 is CASSHNSYEQYF. Incomplete CDR3 DNA: TGTGCCAGCAGTCACAACTCCTAT.

For this clone: The gene names given are mouse names. The sequenced fragment ends 4 residues before the CDR3 boundary, so the rest is inferred from the germline J gene. This chain links TRBV14 with TRBJ2-7; no clear D. The CDR3 covers 13 residues. CDR1 is SGHDT, CDR2 FRDEAV, per germline. Trimming took 5 bases from V and 0 from J, leaving 9 bases between them. CDR3: CASRPDNSYEQYF. CDR3 DNA, as far as it was read: TGTGCCAGCAGACCCGACAACTCCTAT.

In this sample, this clone turned up a few times. Gene names and germline match the mouse. Coverage ceases 4 residues before the CDR3 finishes, and the germline J gene fills in the end. The chain joins TRBV5 to TRBJ2-4; weak D call: TRBD1 (6 bases). The CDR3 length is 15 residues. CDR1 and CDR2 (germline): LGHNA, YNLKQL (reference sequence). Trimming took 4 bases from V and 0 from J, leaving 11 bases between them. Partial CDR3 DNA: TGTGCCAGCAGCCCCGGACAGACTAGTCAAAAC. Protein sequence: CASSPGQTSQN. The CDR3 reads in full as CASSPGQTSQNTLYF.

This clone showed up just a few times. Gene names are the mouse ones. Read coverage stops 4 residues before the CDR3 terminus; the germline J gene supplies the remainder. The chain uses TRBV14 and TRBJ2-5; D perhaps matches TRBD1 (5 bases). V was cut by 2 bases and J by 3 bases, with 7 bases left in between. Germline CDR1 is SGHDT and CDR2 is FRDEAV. This CDR3 is built from 13 residues. The CDR3 DNA, read in part, is TGTGCCAGCAGTTTTAGACAGCAAGAC. This sequence encodes CASSFRQQD. The entire CDR3 is CASSFRQQDTQYF.